Presented here are 13 T cell receptor beta chains from one specimen sequenced in a study of T-cell reconstitution after alpha-beta-depleted transplantation in children. It was with unique molecular identifiers that the TCRbeta library was prepared. TCRdb re-called the PCR reads through MiXCR, storing one row per CDR3 protein. The sample yields fewer than 150,000 distinct CDR3 sequences, about 9.6% seen once. The material was PBMCs, mostly from graft donor cells, obtained 180 days after TCRalphabeta/CD19-depleted stem cell transplant. The origin of the receptors is a girl under two years old who had a stem cell transplant for combined immunodeficiency, so the T cells may come from the graft donor.

This clonotype was recorded once. This may stem from a read error, because a much larger clone lies one nucleotide away. The J gene is TRBJ2-2, the V gene TRBV20-1; 7 bases are shared with TRBD1. The germline gives CDR1 DFQATT, CDR2 SNEGSKA (reference sequence). This CDR3 comprises 12 residues. In nucleotides, the CDR3 is TGCAGTGCGGGCAGGGGGACCGGGGACCTGTTTTTT. It specifies CSAGRGTGDLFF.

This clonotype turned up a few times. The V call is TRBV15, the J call TRBJ2-1, with TRBD2 matching over 12 bases. Germline trimming cut 5 bases from V and 8 bases from J; bases unmatched to any gene: 10. Germline V gene data show CDR1 as LNHNV and CDR2 as YYDKDF (reference sequence). This CDR3 is built from 16 residues. The CDR3 region is CATSRRLLAGGDEQFF. For the CDR3, the DNA is TGTGCCACCAGCCGGCGACTCCTAGCGGGAGGGGATGAGCAGTTCTTC.

At least ten counts were recorded for this clonotype. The V call is TRBV27, the J call TRBJ2-2; no firm D call. V lost 5 bases to trimming and J lost 1 base, with 5 bases between them. The CDR3 has 13 residues. Germline V CDR1 and CDR2: MNHEY, SMNVEV (reference sequence). This CDR3 reads CASSKGNTGELFF. The CDR3, as DNA: TGTGCCAGCAGTAAAGGGAACACCGGGGAGCTGTTTTTT.

This clonotype appeared a few times. The V call is TRBV7-2, the J call TRBJ1-2, with 10 bases aligning to TRBD1. CDR1 SGHTA and CDR2 FQGNSA come from the germline V gene. The CDR3 covers 15 residues. With V trimmed by 4 bases and J by 4 bases, 6 bases remained unmatched. The CDR3 DNA reads as TGTGCCAGCAGCTCGCCGACAGGGGGCGGCTATGGCTACACCTTC. As protein: CASSSPTGGGYGYTF.

This chain links TRBV10-3 with TRBJ2-7; D not certain. In germline, CDR1 is ENHRY, CDR2 SYGVKD. Trimming took off 0 bases at V and 7 bases at J, with 16 bases between the two ends. The CDR3 has 15 residues. CDR3 residues: CAISESGSPSGEQYF. In DNA, the CDR3 is TGTGCCATCAGTGAGTCGGGCAGCCCCTCGGGTGAGCAGTACTTC.

The chain couples TRBV12-3 or TRBV12-4 to TRBJ1-4; the match to TRBD1 covers 10 bases. There are 17 residues in the CDR3. The ends lost 2 bases at V and 8 bases at J; junction bases unmatched: 11. CDR3 protein: CASSLWVGTGVDEKLFF. In nucleotides, the CDR3 is TGTGCCAGCAGTTTATGGGTTGGGACAGGGGTGGACGAAAAACTGTTTTTT.

This clonotype occurred a few times. This rearrangement joins TRBV7-9 to TRBJ2-7; D is ambiguous. The V gene lost 4 bases and the J gene lost 3 bases, with 10 bases spanning the gap. The CDR3 contains 13 residues. From germline, CDR1 is SEHNR and CDR2 FQNEAQ (reference sequence). CDR3: CASSSSTYYEQYF. CDR3 DNA sequence: TGTGCCAGCAGCTCCTCTACTTACTACGAGCAGTACTTC. Complete variable domain (other parts from reference TRBV7-9 and TRBJ2-7): DTGVSQNPRHKITKRGQNVTFRCDPISEHNRLYWYRQTLGQGPEFLTYFQNEAQLEKSRLLSDRFSAERPKGSFSTLEIQRTEQGDSAMYLCASSSSTYYEQYFGPGTRLTVT.

The table lists this clonotype with a few counts. The chain links TRBV20-1 to TRBJ1-4; D is uncertain. Between the trimmed V and J ends, which lost 3 bases and 4 bases, there was a span of 9 bases. Per germline, CDR1 DFQATT and CDR2 SNEGSKA (reference sequence). The CDR3 contains 13 residues. CDR3 sequence: CSASARNNEKLFF. CDR3 bases: TGCAGTGCTAGTGCCAGAAATAATGAAAAACTGTTTTTT.

The chain combines TRBV5-6 with TRBJ2-7; D unclear. Trimming removed 6 bases at V and 1 base at J, with 11 bases between. The V gene's germline CDR1 is SGHDT and CDR2 YYEEEE. There are 13 residues in the CDR3. This CDR3 reads CASTPSKSYEQYF. In nucleotides, the CDR3 is TGTGCCAGCACCCCATCGAAATCCTACGAGCAGTACTTC.

The chain recombines TRBV14 with TRBJ2-1; D may match TRBD1 or TRBD2 (5 bases each). V gave up 4 bases and J gave up 2 bases, with 15 bases separating them. The CDR3 sequence is 16 residues long. CDR1 is SGHDN and CDR2 is FVKESK in the germline V gene. CDR3 nucleotide sequence: TGTGCCAGCAGCCCACTGGGGGAGTGGCCCTACAATGAGCAGTTCTTC. Its translation: CASSPLGEWPYNEQFF.

The chain uses TRBV11-3 and TRBJ1-1; D ambiguous. V lost 1 base and J 1 base, leaving 7 bases between the germline ends. The CDR3 extends over 14 amino acids. Germline CDR1 reads SGHNT; CDR2 reads YENEEA. Written as DNA, the CDR3 is TGTGCCAGCAGCTTAGGTAACGAGAACACTGAAGCTTTCTTT. This gives the protein CASSLGNENTEAFF. Together with reference TRBV11-3 and TRBJ1-1, the CDR3 gives the full variable domain: EAGVVQSPRYKIIEKKQPVAFWCNPISGHNTLYWYLQNLGQGPELLIRYENEEAVDDSQLPKDRFSAERLKGVDSTLKIQPAELGDSAVYLCASSLGNENTEAFFGQGTRLTVV.

The table lists this clonotype with a few counts. The chain uses TRBV5-1 and TRBJ2-1; 7 bases fit TRBD2. The junction had 11 bases not matched to a gene; V was cut back by 0 bases and J by 2 bases. Looked up from germline, CDR1 is SGHRS and CDR2 is YFSETQ. The CDR3 consists of 18 residues. The CDR3 loop is CASSLAEGGPFTYNEQFF. The CDR3 DNA sequence: TGCGCCAGCAGCTTGGCCGAGGGAGGGCCGTTCACCTACAATGAGCAGTTCTTC. Full variable domain (remainder filled in from reference TRBV5-1 and TRBJ2-1): KAGVTQTPRYLIKTRGQQVTLSCSPISGHRSVSWYQQTPGQGLQFLFEYFSETQRNKGNFPGRFSGRQFSNSRSEMNVSTLELGDSALYLCASSLAEGGPFTYNEQFFGPGTRLTVL.

This chain links TRBV12-3 or TRBV12-4 with TRBJ2-7; 7 bases are a match to TRBD1. The CDR3 loop spans 14 amino acids. The trim removed 5 bases at V and 4 bases at J, leaving 8 bases unmatched. CDR3 in DNA: TGTGCCAGCAGTGCAGGGACAGCGCTGTACGAGCAGTACTTC. Protein product: CASSAGTALYEQYF.